The clone carrying this T cell receptor beta chain was recorded at least ten times. Antigen specificity is unknown. This sample is drawn from a study of T-cell reconstitution after alpha-beta-depleted transplantation in children. TCRbeta library preparation incorporated unique molecular identifiers. TCRdb used MiXCR to reprocess the PCR reads, holding one entry per CDR3 protein. This sample has more than 300,000 distinct CDR3 sequences, with 16% found just once. Regarding the study as a whole: Several hundred expanded graft clones reportedly supplied alpha-beta T cells about two months after transplant. Some patients' high day-60 TCRbeta diversity was traced to surviving recipient T cells and thymic progenitors.

The TCR was taken from a male patient aged 2-9 years who had a stem cell transplant for acute lymphoblastic leukemia, so the T cells may come from the graft donor. Here the sequenced sample was PBMCs, mostly from graft donor cells, taken 360 days after TCRalphabeta/CD19-depleted stem cell transplant.

The DNA of the CDR3 is TGTGCCATCGGTTCTAGCGGGAAGGCCGGGGAGCTGTTTTTT. Encoded protein: CAIGSSGKAGELFF. This chain links TRBV10-3 with TRBJ2-2, with TRBD2 matching over 9 bases. Germline CDR1 ENHRY, CDR2 SYGVKD. There are 14 residues in the CDR3. Trimming took 8 bases from V and 6 from J; bases not matched to a gene: 7.